This is a list of T cell receptor beta chains from one sample in a study of blood T cells in healthy people across ages. MiXCR was run by TCRdb on the 5' RACE reads, yielding one entry per CDR3 protein. The sample records approximately 780,000 distinct CDR3 sequences, around a quarter being singletons. These data are also associated with another study on T cells of mothers and their children.

Sequencing was carried out using blood. The receptor source for this set is a boy between 10 and 17 years old in good health. Both conserved end residues are part of each CDR3. The D gene is left open where the match is weak. Clone size is given for some rows only: seen once, a few or many times, or a class if the clone is expanded.

d_gene	v_gene	j_gene	abundance	CDR3nt	CDR3aa
.	TRBV14	TRBJ2-1	.	TGTGCCAGCAGCCAATCCCCCCTGGGAAACTCCTACAATGAGCAGTTCTTC	CASSQSPLGNSYNEQFF
TRBD2	TRBV29-1	TRBJ2-5	.	TGCAGCGTTGGGACTAGCGGGGGAGAGACCCAGTACTTC	CSVGTSGGETQYF
.	TRBV7-3	TRBJ2-1	few	TGTGCCAGCAGCAGGGACAAGGGACTCTACAATGAGCAGTTCTTC	CASSRDKGLYNEQFF
.	TRBV5-6	TRBJ2-6	.	TGTGCCAGCAGCCCATCGACGGGGGCCCATGGGGCCAACGTCCTGACTTTC	CASSPSTGAHGANVLTF
TRBD2	TRBV7-8	TRBJ2-5	.	TGTGCCAGCAGCTTATGGGCTAGCGGGAGACCCCAAGAGACCCAGTACTTC	CASSLWASGRPQETQYF
TRBD1	TRBV12-3/TRBV12-4	TRBJ2-5	.	TGTGCCAGCAGCCATACAGGGGATGGGGAGACCCAGTACTTC	CASSHTGDGETQYF
.	TRBV19	TRBJ1-2	.	TGTGCCACCCTCTGGGGGCTGGGCTACACCTTC	CATLWGLGYTF
.	TRBV10-3	TRBJ2-5	.	TGTGCCATCAGTGCCTCAGGGAGCGAGACCCAGTACTTC	CAISASGSETQYF
.	TRBV29-1	TRBJ2-7	few	TGCAGCGTTGGCCCGCAGGGGCCCTCCTACGAGCAGTACTTC	CSVGPQGPSYEQYF
.	TRBV7-2	TRBJ2-3	.	TGTGCCAGCAGCTTAGTTGTACTTGTTTCAGTGGCAGATACGCAGTATTTT	CASSLVVLVSVADTQYF
TRBD2	TRBV19	TRBJ2-1	few	TGTGCCAGTAGTCCTCGACGGCTAGCGGGGGGGAAGGATGAGCAGTTCTTC	CASSPRRLAGGKDEQFF
.	TRBV3-1	TRBJ1-4	few	TGTGCCAGCAGCCAAGCCTTGGGCGGGGATGAAAAACTGTTTTTT	CASSQALGGDEKLFF
.	TRBV7-3	TRBJ2-1	.	TGTGCCAGCAGTTACAGCGCCGGGTCCTACAATGAGCAGTTCTTC	CASSYSAGSYNEQFF
.	TRBV4-1	TRBJ1-3	.	TGCGCCAGCAGCCAAGAGGGGGGCGTTCTCTCTGGAAACACCATATATTTT	CASSQEGGVLSGNTIYF
.	TRBV20-1	TRBJ2-5	.	TGCAGCGCCACCTTAGGCAGTCGAAGAGAGACCCAATACTTC	CSATLGSRRETQYF
.	TRBV6-6	TRBJ2-7	.	TGTGCCAGCAGTTCCGGGACGGAGAGCTCCTACGAGCAGTACTTC	CASSSGTESSYEQYF
.	TRBV30	TRBJ2-5	.	TGTGCCTGGAATTACCTCTTCCAAGAGACCCAGTACTTC	CAWNYLFQETQYF
TRBD2	TRBV29-1	TRBJ2-5	.	TGCAGCGTTGGAGTAGCGGGCGCCCACCAGCAGACCCAGTACTTC	CSVGVAGAHQQTQYF
TRBD1	TRBV12-3/TRBV12-4	TRBJ2-4	.	TGTGCCAGCAGGCCGACAGGGGGATCCAAAAACATTCAGTACTTC	CASRPTGGSKNIQYF
.	TRBV4-1	TRBJ2-4	few	TGCGCCAGCAGCCAGGCCGACAGCGAAAACATTCAGTACTTC	CASSQADSENIQYF
.	TRBV11-2	TRBJ1-2	many	TGTGCCAGCAGAGGTGGGAGTAACTATGGCTACACCTTC	CASRGGSNYGYTF
TRBD2	TRBV5-1	TRBJ2-5	.	TGCGCCAGCAGCCGCGGGACTAGCGGGGGGGCCGGAGAGACCCAGTACTTC	CASSRGTSGGAGETQYF
TRBD2	TRBV19	TRBJ2-5	few	TGTGCCAGTAGTATACACCAGCGGGGCCAAGAGACCCAGTACTTC	CASSIHQRGQETQYF
.	TRBV20-1	TRBJ1-1	.	TGCAGTGCTAGACTGGGGAACCAGGAAGCTTTCTTT	CSARLGNQEAFF
.	TRBV4-1	TRBJ1-4	few	TGCGCCAGCAGCCGATCAACAGGGTTTGCTAATGAAAAACTGTTTTTT	CASSRSTGFANEKLFF
TRBD2	TRBV11-2	TRBJ2-3	.	TGTGCCAGCAGCTTACTCAAAAGACTAGCGGGGGGTTTGAGCACAGATACGCAGTATTTT	CASSLLKRLAGGLSTDTQYF
TRBD1	TRBV6-5	TRBJ2-3	.	TGTGCCAGCAGCCCATATGAGGGGGCCCCAGATACGCAGTATTTT	CASSPYEGAPDTQYF
TRBD2	TRBV5-1	TRBJ2-3	.	TGCGCCAGCAGCCCGTCGGGAGGGCAGGATACGCAGTATTTT	CASSPSGGQDTQYF
.	TRBV29-1	TRBJ1-4	few	TGCAGCGTCAGATTCTTGAATGCTAATGAAAAACTGTTTTTT	CSVRFLNANEKLFF
TRBD2	TRBV20-1	TRBJ2-1	.	TGCAGTGCTAGAGTGCTAGCGGGCAATGAGCAGTTCTTC	CSARVLAGNEQFF
TRBD2	TRBV28	TRBJ2-5	.	TGTGCCAGCAGCCGGGGGGACGGATTACAAGAGACCCAGTACTTC	CASSRGDGLQETQYF
.	TRBV9	TRBJ2-2	.	TGTGCCAGCAGCGTCGGGACGACCGGGGAGCTGTTTTTT	CASSVGTTGELFF
TRBD2	TRBV28	TRBJ2-5	few	TGTGCCAGCAGTTTATGGGCGGGGGGGAGAGAGACCCAGTACTTC	CASSLWAGGRETQYF
TRBD1	TRBV6-2/TRBV6-3	TRBJ2-7	.	TGTGCCAGCGAGGACAGGTTCTTCTACGAGCAGTACTTC	CASEDRFFYEQYF
.	TRBV6-6	TRBJ1-5	.	TGTGCCAGCAGACTACAGGGAAGCAATCAGCCCCAGCATTTT	CASRLQGSNQPQHF
.	TRBV7-8	TRBJ2-3	.	TGTGCCAGCAGCTTAGCAGGGGGGGCCGCAGATACGCAGTATTTT	CASSLAGGAADTQYF
.	TRBV12-3/TRBV12-4	TRBJ1-4	few	TGTGCCAGCAGTCAATTCCGGGACCCTAATGAAAAACTGTTTTTT	CASSQFRDPNEKLFF
TRBD1	TRBV6-6	TRBJ1-2	few	TGTGCCAGCAGTCCCCGGGACAGATTTAACTATGGCTACACCTTC	CASSPRDRFNYGYTF
TRBD2	TRBV20-1	TRBJ2-7	few	TGCAGTGCTAGGGCTAGCGGGGTCCTCGAGCAGTACTTC	CSARASGVLEQYF
.	TRBV15	TRBJ1-4	few	TGTGCCACCAGCAGAATAGTTGCAACTAATGAAAAACTGTTTTTT	CATSRIVATNEKLFF
TRBD1	TRBV3-1	TRBJ2-1	many	TGTGCCAGCAGCCAGGCCCCGCCGCCCATGAGGGGGCCCCAAAATGAGCAGTTCTTC	CASSQAPPPMRGPQNEQFF
.	TRBV20-1	TRBJ1-4	few	TGCAGTGCTAGGTTTCAGTCCTCTAATGAAAAACTGTTTTTT	CSARFQSSNEKLFF
TRBD2	TRBV5-1	TRBJ2-1	few	TGCGCCAGCAGGGCTCTCGTTGTTAGCGGGGGCTGGAATGAGCAGTTCTTC	CASRALVVSGGWNEQFF
.	TRBV20-1	TRBJ1-4	.	TGCAGTGCTCCCAAAAAGGGTGAAAAACTGTTTTTT	CSAPKKGEKLFF
.	TRBV18	TRBJ1-4	.	TGTGCCAGCTCACCTCGACAGGAAACTAATGAAAAACTGTTTTTT	CASSPRQETNEKLFF
.	TRBV12-3/TRBV12-4	TRBJ2-7	.	TGTGCCAGCAGTCCCCGGCGGCCTAGCTCCTACGAGCAGTACTTC	CASSPRRPSSYEQYF
TRBD1	TRBV5-5	TRBJ1-2	few	TGTGCCAGCAGCACCGGGACAGGGAGGAAAGTCTATGGCTACACCTTC	CASSTGTGRKVYGYTF
.	TRBV20-1	TRBJ1-5	few	TGCAGTGCTAGGCCCGGGGGCGCATCAAGCAATCAGCCCCAGCATTTT	CSARPGGASSNQPQHF
.	TRBV29-1	TRBJ1-2	.	TGCAGCGCTAGCGCAGGTGTTAATAACTATGGCTACACCTTC	CSASAGVNNYGYTF
TRBD1	TRBV5-1	TRBJ2-2	few	TGCGCCAGCAGCCCCACAGGGGTTTGGAACACCGGGGAGCTGTTTTTT	CASSPTGVWNTGELFF
.	TRBV20-1	TRBJ2-3	.	TGCAGTGCTAGCCTTGGGATTAGCACAGATACGCAGTATTTT	CSASLGISTDTQYF
.	TRBV30	TRBJ1-1	.	TGTGCCTGGAGCTCCAGGGTGGGCACTGAAGCTTTCTTT	CAWSSRVGTEAFF
TRBD2	TRBV9	TRBJ2-3	.	TGTGCCAGCAGCGCAGGGGTGGTAGCGGGAGTCACAGATACGCAGTATTTT	CASSAGVVAGVTDTQYF
.	TRBV6-5	TRBJ2-5	.	TGTGCCAGCAGTTACCTAAGAAACGGGGAGACCCAGTACTTC	CASSYLRNGETQYF
TRBD2	TRBV6-2/TRBV6-3	TRBJ2-3	few	TGTGCCAGCACCTACCTCGCGGGGGGCGGAGATACGCAGTATTTT	CASTYLAGGGDTQYF
TRBD2	TRBV5-1	TRBJ2-1	.	TGCGCCAGCAGCCCGCTCGGACTAGCGGGAAATGAGCAGTTCTTC	CASSPLGLAGNEQFF
.	TRBV29-1	TRBJ2-5	many	TGCAGCGTCAATTCGGGCGGCCAAGAGACCCAGTACTTC	CSVNSGGQETQYF
.	TRBV7-3	TRBJ2-1	.	TGTGCCAGCAGCCGCCAACCTACGTACAATGAGCAGTTCTTC	CASSRQPTYNEQFF
.	TRBV7-7	TRBJ2-5	few	TGTGCTAGCAGCTTGGCGGCAGGGAAAGAGACCCAGTACTTC	CASSLAAGKETQYF
.	TRBV29-1	TRBJ1-1	many	TGCAGCGTTGACAGGAACACTGAAGCTTTCTTT	CSVDRNTEAFF